This T cell receptor (beta chain) is from a study of cytomegalovirus exposure and HLA in healthy donors. The study, taken as a whole, reports: The authors listed roughly 150 TCR beta chains as cytomegalovirus-associated. Three chains linked to CMV were shown in vitro to be specific for CMV antigens.

This clone was picked up one time. Its matching antigen is unknown. Donors were drawn from the roughly 120-subject validation cohort, separate from the approximately 700-subject first cohort. Using immunoSEQ multiplex PCR, the repertoire was profiled, and TCRdb retains in-frame clones only, with some absent. The table includes a few hundred thousand clones, 88% detected once. V dropped 5 bases and J dropped 1 base, with 11 bases sitting between them. This CDR3 comprises 14 residues. Germline values: CDR1 SGHTA, CDR2 FQGNSA. The sample was PBMCs. The clonotype comes from a woman aged 18 to 35 in good health and CMV-seronegative. The chain combines TRBV7-2 with TRBJ1-1; D might be TRBD1 (6 bases). CDR3 nucleotide sequence: TGTGCCAGCAGCCGGGGGGGCGGGAACACTGAAGCTTTCTTT. It codes for CASSRGGGNTEAFF.